This TCR beta chain is from a study of stem cell transplantation in POMP-related autoinflammatory disease. Study details: Defective thymoproteasomes were hypothesized to impair CD8+ T-cell positive selection. Findings and limits, study-wide: PRAID patients trended toward lower TRB diversity and higher clonality in all analyzed T-cell subsets. Fewer unique TRB V-J gene pairings were identified in patients with PRAID.

Generated by immunoSEQ multiplex PCR, the TCRdb table keeps only in-frame clones and is missing some. The data show several thousand clones, with 75% to 90% seen just once and about 4% held by the top ten. With regard to this clone: Its antigen is unknown.

With 4 bases removed from V and 2 bases from J, the gap between germline ends came to 12 bases. Germline V gene lookup returns CDR1 KGHSH and CDR2 LQKENI. CDR3 size: 15 residues. The TCR originated in a human donor in good health. Sequenced sample: a CXCR5-defined cell subset from PBMCs. This sequence joins TRBV18 and TRBJ1-5, with D uncertain. In DNA, the CDR3 is TGTGCCAGCTCACAGGACTCCGTGGGCAATCAGCCCCAGCATTTT. It translates to CASSQDSVGNQPQHF. Full variable domain (outside the CDR3, taken from reference TRBV18 and TRBJ1-5): NAGVMQNPRHLVRRRGQEARLRCSPMKGHSHVYWYRQLPEEGLKFMVYLQKENIIDESGMPKERFSAEFPKEGPSILRIQQVVRGDSAAYFCASSQDSVGNQPQHFGDGTRLSIL.